This TCR beta chain was profiled in a study of cytomegalovirus exposure and HLA in healthy donors. Regarding the study as a whole: Researchers reported in a later analysis that common viral pathogens appeared linked to several top clusters.

About this clone: What it recognizes is unknown.

The PCR employed 60 Vbeta primers together with 13 Jbeta primers. Profiled with immunoSEQ multiplex PCR; TCRdb holds only in-frame clones, not every one. The table shows approximately 170,000 clones, with approximately 84% occurring only once. This CDR3 is built from 14 residues. Germline CDR1 is SGHDN and CDR2 is FVKESK. V was clipped by 1 base and J by 8 bases, with 14 bases between them. Material: PBMCs. This chain connects TRBV14 to TRBJ1-2; D is perhaps TRBD1 (5 bases). The clonotype was recovered from a man between 50 and 59 years old in good health and CMV-seropositive. CDR3 nucleotide sequence: TGTGCCAGCAGCCAAGCCGGCGGGGCGAGCGGCTACACCTTC. Amino acid sequence: CASSQAGGASGYTF.